The present T cell receptor (beta chain) was sequenced within a study of T cells in tumors after PD-1 blockade. Overall study context: Excluded were patients with checkpoint blockade, immunosuppressants, or radiotherapy or other anti-cancer therapy within 4 weeks. Either cemiplimab 350 mg every 2 weeks or pembrolizumab 200 mg every 3 weeks was given. Daily vismodegib 150 mg continued in a subset of anti-PD-1-treated patients.

Germline CDR1 and CDR2: MGHDK and SYGVNS. V was clipped by 8 bases and J by 0 bases; unmatched bases: 1. The CDR3 covers 13 residues. Input was roughly 600 ng to 6,004 ng of genomic DNA from tumor or blood. Generated by immunoSEQ multiplex PCR, the TCRdb table keeps only in-frame clones and is missing some. Among 32,000 or so clones listed, roughly 78% were seen once. V is TRBV25-1 and J is TRBJ2-3, with 8 bases matching TRBD2. The origin of this receptor is a human donor with basal cell carcinoma. Sequenced here: PBMCs, sampled before anti-PD-1 treatment. The CDR3 DNA follows: TGTGCCAGCCGGGGGGGCAGCACAGATACGCAGTATTTT. Its protein is CASRGGSTDTQYF.